Detailed here is one T cell receptor beta chain. Its target is unknown. This sample is drawn from a study of early T cells in non-severe SARS-CoV-2 infection. Study information: Bulk RNA taken from unsorted whole blood was sequenced, leaving chains unpaired. Study-wide points: VDJdb matching, biased toward anti-spike CD8 responses, missed private and CD4 specificities.

Unique molecular identifiers were attached to individual cDNA molecules. TCRdb redid the calling of the 5' RACE reads with MiXCR, one entry per CDR3 protein. The repertoire holds 60,000 to 90,000 distinct CDR3 sequences, 8.5% to 10% seen once, with around 4.6% in the top ten. Germline V CDR1 and CDR2: LGHNT, FRNRAP. The J segment lost 2 bases and the V segment lost 6 bases, leaving 7 bases of the junction unmatched. This CDR3 region has 15 residues. The receptor's source is an adult who was a healthcare worker with PCR-confirmed SARS-CoV-2 infection or an uninfected control (not recorded which). V is TRBV12-5 and J is TRBJ2-3; 8 positions agree with TRBD2. Sequences were obtained from whole blood. The CDR3 sequence: CASGDGREATDTQYF. DNA for the CDR3: TGTGCTAGTGGGGACGGGCGGGAGGCCACAGATACGCAGTATTTT.